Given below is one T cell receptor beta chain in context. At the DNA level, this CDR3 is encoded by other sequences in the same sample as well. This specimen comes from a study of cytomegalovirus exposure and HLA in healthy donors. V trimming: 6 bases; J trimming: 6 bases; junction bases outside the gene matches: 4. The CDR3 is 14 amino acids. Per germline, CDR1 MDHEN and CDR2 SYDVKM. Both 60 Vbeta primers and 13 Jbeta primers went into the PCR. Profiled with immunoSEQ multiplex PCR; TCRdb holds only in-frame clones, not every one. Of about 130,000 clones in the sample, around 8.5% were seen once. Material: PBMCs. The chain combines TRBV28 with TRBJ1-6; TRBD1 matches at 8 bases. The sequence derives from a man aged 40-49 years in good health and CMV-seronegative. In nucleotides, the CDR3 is TGTGCCAGCAGCCGTCAGGGGGCTAATTCACCCCTCCACTTT. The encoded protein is CASSRQGANSPLHF.